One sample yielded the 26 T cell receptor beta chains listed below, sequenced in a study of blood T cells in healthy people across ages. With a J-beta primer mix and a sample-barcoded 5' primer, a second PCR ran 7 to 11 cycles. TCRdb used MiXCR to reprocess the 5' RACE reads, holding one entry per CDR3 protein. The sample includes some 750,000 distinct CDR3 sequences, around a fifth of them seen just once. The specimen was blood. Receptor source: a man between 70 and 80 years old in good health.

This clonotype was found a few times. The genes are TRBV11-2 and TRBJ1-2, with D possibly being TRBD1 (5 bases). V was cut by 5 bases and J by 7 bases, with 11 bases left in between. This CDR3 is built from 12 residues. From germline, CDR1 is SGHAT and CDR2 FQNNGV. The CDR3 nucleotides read TGTGCCAGCAGCCTCAACAGGCGTGGCTACACCTTC. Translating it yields CASSLNRRGYTF.

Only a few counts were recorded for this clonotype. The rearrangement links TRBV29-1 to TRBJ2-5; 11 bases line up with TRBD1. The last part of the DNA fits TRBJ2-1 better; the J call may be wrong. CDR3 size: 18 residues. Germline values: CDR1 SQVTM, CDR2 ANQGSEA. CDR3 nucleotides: TGCAGCGTTGTAAAGGGACAGGGGGAATGGGTATACGGGAGTGAGCAGTTCTTC. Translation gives CSVVKGQGEWVYGSEQFF.

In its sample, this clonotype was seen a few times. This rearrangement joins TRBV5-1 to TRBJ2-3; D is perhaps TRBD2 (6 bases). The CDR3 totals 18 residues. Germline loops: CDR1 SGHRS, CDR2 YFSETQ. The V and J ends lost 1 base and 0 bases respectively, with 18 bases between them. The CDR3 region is CASSLKLALKASTDTQYF. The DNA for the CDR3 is TGCGCCAGCAGCTTGAAACTAGCTCTCAAAGCCAGCACAGATACGCAGTATTTT.

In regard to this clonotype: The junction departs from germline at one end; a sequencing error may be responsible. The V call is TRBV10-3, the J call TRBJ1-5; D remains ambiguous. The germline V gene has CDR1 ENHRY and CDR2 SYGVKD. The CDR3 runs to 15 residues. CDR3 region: CATKGPDTSDQPQHF. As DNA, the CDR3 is TGTGCCACCAAAGGTCCGGATACTAGCGATCAGCCCCAGCATTTT.

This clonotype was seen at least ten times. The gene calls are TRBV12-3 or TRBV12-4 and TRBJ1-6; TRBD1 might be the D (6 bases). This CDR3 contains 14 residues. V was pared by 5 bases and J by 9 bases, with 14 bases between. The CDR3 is CASSLHREGSPLHF. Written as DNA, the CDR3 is TGTGCCAGCAGTCTTCACAGGGAGGGTTCACCCCTCCACTTT.

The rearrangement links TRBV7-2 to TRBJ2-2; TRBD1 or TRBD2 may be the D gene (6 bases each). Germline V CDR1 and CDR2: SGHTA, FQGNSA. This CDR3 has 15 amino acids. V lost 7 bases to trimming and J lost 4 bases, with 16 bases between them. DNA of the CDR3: TGTGCCAGCATCTCAGGGGCGGGAAGCACCGGGGAGCTGTTTTTT. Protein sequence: CASISGAGSTGELFF.

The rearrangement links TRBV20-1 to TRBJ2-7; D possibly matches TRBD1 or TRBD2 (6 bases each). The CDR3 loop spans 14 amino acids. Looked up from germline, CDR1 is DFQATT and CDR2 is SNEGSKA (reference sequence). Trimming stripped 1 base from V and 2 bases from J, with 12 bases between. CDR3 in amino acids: CSARGGTPAYEQYF. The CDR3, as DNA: TGCAGTGCTAGAGGCGGGACACCGGCCTACGAGCAGTACTTC.

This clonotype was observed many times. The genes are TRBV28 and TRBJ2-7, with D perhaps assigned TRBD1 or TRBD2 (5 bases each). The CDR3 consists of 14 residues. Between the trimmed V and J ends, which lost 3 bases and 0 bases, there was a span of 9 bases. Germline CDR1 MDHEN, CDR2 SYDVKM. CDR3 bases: TGTGCCAGCAGTTTCCAGGGACCCTCCTACGAGCAGTACTTC. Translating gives CASSFQGPSYEQYF.

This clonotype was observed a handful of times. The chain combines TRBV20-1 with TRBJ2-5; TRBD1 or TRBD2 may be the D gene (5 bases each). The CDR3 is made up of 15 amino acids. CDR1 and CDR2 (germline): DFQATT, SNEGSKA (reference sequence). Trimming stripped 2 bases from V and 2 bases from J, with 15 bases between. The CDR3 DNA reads TGCAGTGCTAGACCCGGGACCAACCCTCAAGAGACCCAGTACTTC. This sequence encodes CSARPGTNPQETQYF.

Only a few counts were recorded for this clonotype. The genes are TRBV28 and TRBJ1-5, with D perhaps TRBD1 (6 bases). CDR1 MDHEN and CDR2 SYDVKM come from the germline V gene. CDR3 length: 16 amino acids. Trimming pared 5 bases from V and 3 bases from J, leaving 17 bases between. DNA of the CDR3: TGTGCCAGCAGTCCCCCATCAGGGGTGAACAATCAGCCCCAGCATTTT. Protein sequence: CASSPPSGVNNQPQHF. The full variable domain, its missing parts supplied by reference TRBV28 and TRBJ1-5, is DVKVTQSSRYLVKRTGEKVFLECVQDMDHENMFWYRQDPGLGLRLIYFSYDVKMKEKGDIPEGYSVSREKKERFSLILESASTNQTSMYLCASSPPSGVNNQPQHFGDGTRLSIL.

The chain's CDR3 is CAIWDRRSDTQYF. CDR3 coding DNA: TGTGCCATCTGGGACAGGAGGTCAGATACGCAGTATTTT. V is TRBV10-3 and J is TRBJ2-3; 8 nucleotides match TRBD1. Germline V gene sequence: CDR1 ENHRY, CDR2 SYGVKD. The CDR3 runs 13 residues. With 8 bases clipped from V and 4 bases from J, the junction kept 5 bases outside the gene matches.

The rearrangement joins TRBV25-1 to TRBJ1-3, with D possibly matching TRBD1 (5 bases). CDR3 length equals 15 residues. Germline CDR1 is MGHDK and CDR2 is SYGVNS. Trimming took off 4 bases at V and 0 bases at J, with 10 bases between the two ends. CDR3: CASSVQGLSGNTIYF. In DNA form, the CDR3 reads TGTGCCAGCAGTGTCCAGGGCCTCTCTGGAAACACCATATATTTT.

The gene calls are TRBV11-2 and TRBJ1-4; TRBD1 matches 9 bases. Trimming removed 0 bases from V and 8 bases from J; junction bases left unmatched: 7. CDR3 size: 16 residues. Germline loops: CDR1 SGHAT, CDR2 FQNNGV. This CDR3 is CASSLELQGAREKLFF. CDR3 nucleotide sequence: TGTGCCAGCAGCTTAGAACTACAGGGGGCAAGAGAAAAACTGTTTTTT.

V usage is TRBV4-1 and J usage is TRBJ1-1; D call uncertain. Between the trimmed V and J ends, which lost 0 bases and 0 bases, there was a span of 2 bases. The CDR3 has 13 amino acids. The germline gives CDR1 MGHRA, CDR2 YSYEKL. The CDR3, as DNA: TGCGCCAGCAGCCAAGAGATGAACACTGAAGCTTTCTTT. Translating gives CASSQEMNTEAFF.

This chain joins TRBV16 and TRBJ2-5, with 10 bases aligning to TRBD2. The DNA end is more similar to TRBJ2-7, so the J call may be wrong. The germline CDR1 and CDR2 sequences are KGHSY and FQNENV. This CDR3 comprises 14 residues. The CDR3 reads CASNPSGGTYEQYF. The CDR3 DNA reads TGTGCCAGCAACCCTAGCGGGGGAACCTACGAGCAGTACTTC.

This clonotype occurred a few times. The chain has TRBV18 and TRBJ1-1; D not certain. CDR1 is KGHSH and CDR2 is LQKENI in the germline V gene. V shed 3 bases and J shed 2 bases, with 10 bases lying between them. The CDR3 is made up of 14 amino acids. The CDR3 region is CASSPTIGNTEAFF. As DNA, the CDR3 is TGTGCCAGCTCACCGACAATTGGAAACACTGAAGCTTTCTTT.

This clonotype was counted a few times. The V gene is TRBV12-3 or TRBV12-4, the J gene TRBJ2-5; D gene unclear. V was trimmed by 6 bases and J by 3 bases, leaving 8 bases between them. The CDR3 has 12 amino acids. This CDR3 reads CASSPPEETQYF. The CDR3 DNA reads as TGTGCCAGCAGCCCCCCAGAAGAGACCCAGTACTTC.

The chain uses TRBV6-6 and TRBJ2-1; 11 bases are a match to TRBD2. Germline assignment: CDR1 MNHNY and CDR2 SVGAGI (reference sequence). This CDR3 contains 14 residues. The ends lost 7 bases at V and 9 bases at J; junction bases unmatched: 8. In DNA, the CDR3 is TGTGCCAGCACCGGGACTAGCGGACTCCGTGAGCAGTTCTTC. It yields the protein CASTGTSGLREQFF.

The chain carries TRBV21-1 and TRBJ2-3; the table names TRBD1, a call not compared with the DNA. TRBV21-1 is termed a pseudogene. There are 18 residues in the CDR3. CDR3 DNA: TGTGCCTGCAGCAAGGGCCTCGGCGGCGGGGGCGGAACAGATACGCAGTATTTT. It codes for CACSKGLGGGGGTDTQYF.

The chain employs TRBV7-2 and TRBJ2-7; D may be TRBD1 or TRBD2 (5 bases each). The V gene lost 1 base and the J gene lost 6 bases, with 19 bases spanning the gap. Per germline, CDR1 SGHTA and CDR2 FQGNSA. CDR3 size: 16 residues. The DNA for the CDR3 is TGTGCCAGCAGCTTAGGATTGGGGGTAGGATCATTCGAGCAGTACTTC. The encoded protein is CASSLGLGVGSFEQYF.

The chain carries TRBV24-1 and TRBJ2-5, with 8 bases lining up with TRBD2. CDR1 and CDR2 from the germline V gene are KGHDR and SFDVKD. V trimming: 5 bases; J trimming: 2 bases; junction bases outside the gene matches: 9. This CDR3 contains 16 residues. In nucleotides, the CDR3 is TGTGCCACCAGTGGCCGTACTAGCGGCCTTCAAGAGACCCAGTACTTC. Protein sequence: CATSGRTSGLQETQYF.

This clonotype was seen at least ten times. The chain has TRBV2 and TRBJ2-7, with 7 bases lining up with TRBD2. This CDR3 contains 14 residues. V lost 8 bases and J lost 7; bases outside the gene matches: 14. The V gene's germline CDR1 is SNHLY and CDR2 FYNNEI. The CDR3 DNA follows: TGTGCCAGCGCCCGGGACTATGGCCTTTGGGAGCAGTACTTC. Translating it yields CASARDYGLWEQYF.

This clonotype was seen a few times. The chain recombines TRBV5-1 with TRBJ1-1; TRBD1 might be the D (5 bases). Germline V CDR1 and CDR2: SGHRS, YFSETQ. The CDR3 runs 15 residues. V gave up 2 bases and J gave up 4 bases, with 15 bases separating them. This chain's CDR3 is CASSLLQAGVTEAFF. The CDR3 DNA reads TGCGCCAGCAGCTTACTACAGGCCGGGGTCACTGAAGCTTTCTTT.

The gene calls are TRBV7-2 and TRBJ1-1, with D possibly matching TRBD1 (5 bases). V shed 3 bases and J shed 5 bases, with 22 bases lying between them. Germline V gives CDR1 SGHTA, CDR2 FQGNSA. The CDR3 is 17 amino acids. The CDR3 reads CASSFPSVPGIGTEAFF. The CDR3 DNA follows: TGTGCCAGCAGCTTTCCCTCCGTCCCAGGGATTGGGACTGAAGCTTTCTTT. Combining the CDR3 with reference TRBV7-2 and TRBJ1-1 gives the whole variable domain GAGVSQSPSNKVTEKGKDVELRCDPISGHTALYWYRQSLGQGLEFLIYFQGNSAPDKSGLPSDRFSAERTGGSVSTLTIQRTQQEDSAVYLCASSFPSVPGIGTEAFFGQGTRLTVV.

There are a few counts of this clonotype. The CDR3 DNA sequence: TGCGCCAGCAGCTGGGGAGAAGAGACCCAGTACTTC. It encodes CASSWGEETQYF. The chain has TRBV5-1 and TRBJ2-5; tentatively, D is TRBD2 (5 bases). The CDR3 runs 12 residues. With 3 bases removed from V and 3 bases from J, the gap between germline ends came to 6 bases. Germline CDR1 and CDR2: SGHRS and YFSETQ.

The CDR3 loop is CATSDPTGGSYGYTF. The CDR3 nucleotides are TGTGCCACCAGTGACCCAACAGGGGGCTCCTATGGCTACACCTTC. The chain carries TRBV24-1 and TRBJ1-2; 9 nucleotides match TRBD1. Germline V lookup: CDR1 KGHDR, CDR2 SFDVKD. V gave up 4 bases and J gave up 4 bases; unmatched junction bases: 6. The CDR3 spans 15 residues.